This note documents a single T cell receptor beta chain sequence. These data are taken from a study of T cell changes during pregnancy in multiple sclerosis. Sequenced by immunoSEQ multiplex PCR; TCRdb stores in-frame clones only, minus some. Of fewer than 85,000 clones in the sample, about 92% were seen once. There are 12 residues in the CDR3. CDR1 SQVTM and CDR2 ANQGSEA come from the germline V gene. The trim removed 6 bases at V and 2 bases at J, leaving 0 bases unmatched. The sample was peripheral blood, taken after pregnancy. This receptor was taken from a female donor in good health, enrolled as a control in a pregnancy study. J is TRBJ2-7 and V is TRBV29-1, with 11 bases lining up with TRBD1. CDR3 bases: TGCAGCGTGGGACAGGGGGCCTACGAGCAGTACTTC. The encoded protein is CSVGQGAYEQYF.